A single sample gave rise to the 8 T cell receptor beta chains below, sequenced in a study of cytomegalovirus exposure and HLA in healthy donors. Sequencing was performed with immunoSEQ multiplex PCR; in TCRdb, only in-frame clones are kept and a portion is missing. There are 95,000 to 150,000 clones in the sample; more than 75% occur only once, and 6% to 7% lies in the top ten. Sequences were obtained from PBMCs. These receptors were taken from a woman aged 18-29 years in good health and CMV-seropositive.

The chain is built from TRBV11-1 and TRBJ1-1; possibly TRBD1 for D (6 bases). V was pared by 0 bases and J by 4 bases, with 15 bases between. The CDR3 is 16 amino acids. CDR1 SGHAT and CDR2 FQDESV come from the germline V gene (reference sequence). This CDR3 reads CASSLAGGGQSTEAFF. Written as DNA, the CDR3 is TGTGCCAGCAGCTTAGCGGGTGGAGGACAGTCCACTGAAGCTTTCTTT. Combining the CDR3 with reference TRBV11-1 and TRBJ1-1 gives the whole variable domain EAEVAQSPRYKITEKSQAVAFWCDPISGHATLYWYRQILGQGPELLVQFQDESVVDDSQLPKDRFSAERLKGVDSTLKIQPAELGDSAMYLCASSLAGGGQSTEAFFGQGTRLTVV.

This chain uses TRBV11-3 with TRBJ2-1, with TRBD2 identical over 8 bases. The CDR3 has 15 amino acids. Per germline, CDR1 SGHNT and CDR2 YENEEA. Trimming removed 4 bases from V and 3 bases from J; junction bases left unmatched: 5. The CDR3 DNA reads TGTGCCAGCAGCTCCTCCGGGGGGGGCTACAATGAGCAGTTCTTC. Amino acid sequence: CASSSSGGGYNEQFF.

The V and J genes are TRBV29-1 and TRBJ2-5; weak D call: TRBD2 (5 bases). The CDR3 extends over 12 amino acids. Trimming stripped 4 bases from V and 1 base from J, with 7 bases between. Germline CDR1 and CDR2: SQVTM and ANQGSEA. Here the CDR3 DNA reads TGCAGCGTTGTAGCGTCCCAAGAGACCCAGTACTTC. It encodes CSVVASQETQYF.

The CDR3 DNA is TGTGCCAGCAGTTACGCCGACAGCTCTGGAAACACCATATATTTT. Protein sequence: CASSYADSSGNTIYF. This rearrangement joins TRBV6-5 to TRBJ1-3, with D possibly matching TRBD1 (5 bases). The V end lost 2 bases, the J end lost 0 bases, and 8 bases lay between the germline ends. The CDR3 consists of 15 residues. Germline V gene sequence: CDR1 MNHEY, CDR2 SVGAGI.

The chain combines TRBV4-2 with TRBJ2-7, with D possibly matching TRBD1 (6 bases). Trimming cost V 6 bases and J 0 bases, with 9 bases left between them. The CDR3 is 13 amino acids. The germline V gene encodes CDR1 LGHNA and CDR2 YNFKEQ. This CDR3 is CASSYRVSYEQYF. For the CDR3, the DNA is TGTGCCAGCAGTTACAGGGTCTCCTACGAGCAGTACTTC.

The chain couples TRBV14 to TRBJ2-5; D is possibly TRBD2 (6 bases). The CDR3 is made up of 12 amino acids. V was shortened by 3 bases and J by 10 bases, with 12 bases between the two germline ends. The germline gives CDR1 SGHDN, CDR2 FVKESK. DNA of the CDR3: TGTGCCAGCAGCCAGAGATCGGGGGACCAGTACTTC. Translated, it gives CASSQRSGDQYF.

The DNA for the CDR3 is TGCGCCAGCAGCTTGGGCACCGGTCCTTTTAGCACAGATACGCAGTATTTT. Residues: CASSLGTGPFSTDTQYF. The chain is built from TRBV5-1 and TRBJ2-3, with unresolved D. The V end was cut by 0 bases, the J end by 0 bases, with 14 bases between. CDR1 and CDR2 from the germline V gene are SGHRS and YFSETQ. The CDR3 spans 17 residues. Using reference TRBV5-1 and TRBJ2-3 for the parts outside the CDR3, the full variable domain is KAGVTQTPRYLIKTRGQQVTLSCSPISGHRSVSWYQQTPGQGLQFLFEYFSETQRNKGNFPGRFSGRQFSNSRSEMNVSTLELGDSALYLCASSLGTGPFSTDTQYFGPGTRLTVL.

This chain connects TRBV11-3 to TRBJ2-5; 11 nucleotides align to TRBD2. The CDR3 consists of 16 residues. V was pared by 5 bases and J by 2 bases, with 7 bases of the junction left unmatched. Looked up from germline, CDR1 is SGHNT and CDR2 is YENEEA. The CDR3 DNA sequence: TGTGCCAGCAGCCCCCGGACTAGCGGGCAACAAGAGACCCAGTACTTC. Translation gives CASSPRTSGQQETQYF.